A single sample is the source of the 9 T cell receptor beta chains below, sequenced in a study of CD8 T cells in Susac syndrome. Random hexamers primed reverse transcription of roughly 0.5 to 1 ug RNA. MiXCR, applied by TCRdb to the immunoSEQ multiplex PCR reads, yields one record per CDR3 protein. The data contain around 170,000 distinct CDR3 sequences, approximately 94% of them singletons. The sample was CD4+ T cells from PBMCs. The origin of the receptors is a human donor with Susac syndrome.

The chain combines TRBV5-1 with TRBJ2-1; D uncertain. Trimming took off 5 bases at V and 9 bases at J, with 15 bases between the two ends. CDR3 length: 13 amino acids. Germline CDR1 reads SGHRS; CDR2 reads YFSETQ. CDR3 in amino acids: CASSGTGKGEQFF. In DNA, the CDR3 is TGCGCCAGCAGTGGCACCGGAAAGGGTGAGCAGTTCTTC. Looking up the rest from reference TRBV5-1 and TRBJ2-1 gives the full variable domain: KAGVTQTPRYLIKTRGQQVTLSCSPISGHRSVSWYQQTPGQGLQFLFEYFSETQRNKGNFPGRFSGRQFSNSRSEMNVSTLELGDSALYLCASSGTGKGEQFFGPGTRLTVL.

This chain connects TRBV2 to TRBJ1-5; D gene unclear. V was shortened by 7 bases and J by 2 bases, with 9 bases between the two germline ends. This CDR3 is built from 13 residues. CDR1 and CDR2 from the germline V gene are SNHLY and FYNNEI. For the CDR3, the DNA is TGTGCCAGCACTAGGGAGGGCAATCAGCCCCAGCATTTT. Encoded protein: CASTREGNQPQHF.

The chain joins TRBV29-1 to TRBJ2-5, with 7 bases aligning to TRBD1. Germline assignment: CDR1 SQVTM and CDR2 ANQGSEA. Trimming at V came to 4 bases and at J to 1 base, leaving 3 bases not matched to a gene. This CDR3 has 13 amino acids. The CDR3 sequence is CSVGDSRQETQYF. In DNA form, the CDR3 reads TGCAGCGTTGGGGACAGCCGCCAAGAGACCCAGTACTTC.

The chain links TRBV4-2 to TRBJ2-3; D not resolved. The germline V gene encodes CDR1 LGHNA and CDR2 YNFKEQ. This CDR3 is built from 17 residues. V was cut by 0 bases and J by 4 bases, with 17 bases left in between. The CDR3 DNA is TGTGCCAGCAGCCAAGAAGAAAACGGCCGCACCCCAGATACGCAGTATTTT. Protein sequence: CASSQEENGRTPDTQYF.

In its sample, this clonotype was seen once. The chain has TRBV7-8 and TRBJ2-5; 13 bases match TRBD2. J was trimmed by 7 bases and V by 5 bases; bases with no gene match: 10. Germline V gene sequence: CDR1 SGHVS, CDR2 FQNEAQ. The CDR3 contains 16 residues. CDR3 DNA: TGTGCCAGCAGCCATTATACTAGCGGGAGGGACGGGACCCAGTACTTC. Its protein product is CASSHYTSGRDGTQYF.

The chain employs TRBV29-1 and TRBJ1-5, with D tentatively TRBD1 (6 bases). Germline CDR1 reads SQVTM; CDR2 reads ANQGSEA. The length of the CDR3 is 12 residues. The CDR3 here is CITTGGGQPQHF. CDR3 coding DNA: TGCATCACAACGGGGGGCGGTCAGCCCCAGCATTTT.

This rearrangement joins TRBV2 to TRBJ2-2; D is possibly TRBD1 (5 bases). Germline-derived CDR1 and CDR2 are SNHLY and FYNNEI. The CDR3 is 13 amino acids. V lost 1 base, J lost 7 bases, and 7 bases lay in between. The CDR3 reads CASSEEGLGELFF. The CDR3 nucleotides read TGTGCCAGCAGTGAAGAGGGGCTCGGGGAGCTGTTTTTT.

This clonotype was detected only a few times. This chain joins TRBV30 and TRBJ2-1; the D gene is possibly TRBD2 (6 bases). This CDR3 is built from 13 residues. Germline CDR1 reads GTSNPN; CDR2 reads SVGIG (reference sequence). Between the trimmed V and J ends, which lost 0 bases and 10 bases, there was a span of 13 bases. CDR3 in DNA: TGTGCCTGGAGTGTACGAGGGCGGGAAGAGCAGTTCTTC. It encodes CAWSVRGREEQFF.

V is TRBV7-3 and J is TRBJ2-1; tentative D call: TRBD2 (5 bases). Trimming took off 5 bases at V and 4 bases at J, with 21 bases between the two ends. In germline, CDR1 is SGHTA, CDR2 FQGTGA. The CDR3 consists of 17 residues. In nucleotides, the CDR3 is TGTGCCAGCAGCCCCCTTGGCGGGTCTAGGAGGTACAATGAGCAGTTCTTC. The encoded protein is CASSPLGGSRRYNEQFF.